These T cell receptor beta chains were read from a single sample in a study of blood T cell repertoires in COVID-19. Clones were read by immunoSEQ multiplex PCR, and TCRdb kept only the in-frame ones, dropping some. Found here are some 350,000 clones, around 82% of them singletons; the top ten hold almost 3%. Material for sequencing was peripheral blood. All receptors come from a man aged 30-40 years with active or convalescent COVID-19. CDR3s include the opening cysteine and the closing phenylalanine or tryptophan. D genes are given only for firm matches. Where a row states a size, it is once, few, many or the class of an expanded clone; other rows omit it.

13	TRBD2	TRBV11-2	.	TRBJ2-1	TGTGCCAGCAGCTCCAGGACTAGCGCTGAGCAGTTCTTC	CASSSRTSAEQFF
18	.	TRBV7-8	.	TRBJ2-3	TGTGCCAGCAGCTCGACCCGTACCCTGGACTTCAACGCGGATACGCAGTATTTT	CASSSTRTLDFNADTQYF
12	.	TRBV7-3	.	TRBJ2-5	TGTGCCAGCAGCCCAGGGGTGGAGACCCAGTACTTC	CASSPGVETQYF
13	.	TRBV18	.	TRBJ2-1	TGTGCCAGCTCACCTAGTCCCGCGGATGAGCAGTTCTTC	CASSPSPADEQFF
17	TRBD1	TRBV11-3	.	TRBJ2-3	TGTGCCAGCAGCGCATGGGCCAAGGGACAGGACACAGATACGCAGTATTTT	CASSAWAKGQDTDTQYF
19	TRBD2	TRBV7-8	once	TRBJ2-2	TGTGCCAGCAGCTTAGGCCTAGCGGGGGGGCCGAGCGGCACCGGGGAGCTGTTTTTT	CASSLGLAGGPSGTGELFF
14	.	TRBV14	.	TRBJ1-4	TGTGCCAGCAGCCAACTGGAGGGTCGGGAAAAACTGTTTTTT	CASSQLEGREKLFF
15	TRBD2	TRBV24-1	.	TRBJ2-2	TGTGCCACCAGTTCCCCGGGGGGGCATGTCGGGGAGCTGTTTTTT	CATSSPGGHVGELFF
14	TRBD1	TRBV24-1	few	TRBJ2-2	TGTGCCACCCAAGGGACAGGGGGCTCCGGGGAGCTGTTTTTT	CATQGTGGSGELFF
13	.	TRBV9	.	TRBJ2-3	TGTGCCAGCAGCGTAGACCCTGCGGATACGCAGTATTTT	CASSVDPADTQYF
19	TRBD2	TRBV7-9	.	TRBJ2-1	TGTGCCAGCAGCTTACCCCTAGCGGGAGGAAGAAAGACCTACAATGAGCAGTTCTTC	CASSLPLAGGRKTYNEQFF
13	.	TRBV18	.	TRBJ1-2	TGTGCCAGCTCACCATCGGGGGAGCATGGCTACACCTTC	CASSPSGEHGYTF
13	.	TRBV5-5	.	TRBJ1-2	TGTGCCAGCAGCTTGACTCCTCCATATGGCTACACCTTC	CASSLTPPYGYTF
13	.	TRBV9	.	TRBJ1-5	TGTGCCAGCAGCGTAGTAGATGGTCAGCCCCAGCATTTT	CASSVVDGQPQHF
14	TRBD1	TRBV7-8	.	TRBJ1-2	TGTGCCAGCAGCTTAGACCGGGGACAGCAGGGCTACACCTTC	CASSLDRGQQGYTF
17	TRBD1	TRBV28	few	TRBJ1-2	TGTGCCAGCAGTTTAACTCGGGACAGGGGGCTCGACTATGGCTACACCTTC	CASSLTRDRGLDYGYTF
18	TRBD2	TRBV7-3	.	TRBJ2-3	TGTGCCAGCAGCTTAGAGGAGCGGGGGGGCAAGGGTACAGATACGCAGTATTTT	CASSLEERGGKGTDTQYF
14	.	TRBV6-1	.	TRBJ2-5	TGTGCCAGCAGTGAAGGTCACAGCAAAGAGACCCAGTACTTC	CASSEGHSKETQYF
14	TRBD2	TRBV5-4	.	TRBJ2-7	TGTGCCAGCAGCTGGTCGGCGGGGGCCTACGAGCAGTACTTC	CASSWSAGAYEQYF
12	.	TRBV11-2	few	TRBJ2-1	TGTGCCAGCAGCTTAGGGGGGGATGAGCAGTTCTTC	CASSLGGDEQFF
16	TRBD1	TRBV7-8	once	TRBJ1-5	TGTGCCAGCAGCTTAGCGTGGGGACAGAACAATCAGCCCCAGCATTTT	CASSLAWGQNNQPQHF
13	.	TRBV7-6	.	TRBJ1-1	TGTGCCAGCAGCTTAGGACAGAACACTGAAGCTTTCTTT	CASSLGQNTEAFF
13	.	TRBV7-8	once	TRBJ1-2	TGTGCCAGCAGCCAGACAGGCCGCTATGGCTACACCTTC	CASSQTGRYGYTF
14	TRBD1	TRBV7-9	.	TRBJ1-2	TGTGCCAGCAGCTCCACGACAGGGGCGGAAGGCTACACCTTC	CASSSTTGAEGYTF
13	TRBD2	TRBV29-1	.	TRBJ2-7	TGCAGCGTAAGCGGGGGGTCCTTCGGGGAGCAGTACTTC	CSVSGGSFGEQYF
15	.	TRBV5-1	.	TRBJ2-7	TGCGCCAGCAGCCCTCAGGGCCTATCCTCCTACGAGCAGTACTTC	CASSPQGLSSYEQYF
13	.	TRBV29-1	.	TRBJ2-2	TGCAGCGTTGGTGGGGGGTATGCCGGGGAGCTGTTTTTT	CSVGGGYAGELFF
17	TRBD1	TRBV5-1	.	TRBJ1-6	TGCGCCAGCAGCTTGGGTCCTCAACAGGGGGGATATTCACCCCTCCACTTT	CASSLGPQQGGYSPLHF
14	.	TRBV7-2	.	TRBJ2-3	TGTGCCAGCAGCTTAGTTGGACTGCCGGATACGCAGTATTTT	CASSLVGLPDTQYF
16	.	TRBV7-2	once	TRBJ2-1	TGTGCCAGCAGCTTAGCCCCCGGCAGGGGCTACAATGAGCAGTTCTTC	CASSLAPGRGYNEQFF
14	TRBD2	TRBV4-3	.	TRBJ2-3	TGCGCCAGCAGCCAAGATGCTAGCGGGAGGAAGCAGTATTTT	CASSQDASGRKQYF
15	TRBD2	TRBV5-1	.	TRBJ2-1	TGCGCCAGCAGTCAGACTAGCGGGATTTACAATGAGCAGTTCTTC	CASSQTSGIYNEQFF
17	TRBD1	TRBV24-1	.	TRBJ2-1	TGTGCCACCAGTGATTTGACCGGGACAGGATCTTACAATGAGCAGTTCTTC	CATSDLTGTGSYNEQFF
13	TRBD1	TRBV12-5	.	TRBJ1-1	TGTGCTAGTGGCCGGACAGGGGGTAGCGGTGCTTTCTTT	CASGRTGGSGAFF
17	TRBD1	TRBV6-7	.	TRBJ2-3	TGTGCCAGCAGTTACACGGACAGGGGGCAACTTCTCGATACGCAGTATTTT	CASSYTDRGQLLDTQYF
13	.	TRBV6-2/TRBV6-3	.	TRBJ2-1	TGTGCCAGCAGTTTGACACCCTACAATGAGCAGTTCTTC	CASSLTPYNEQFF
17	TRBD2	TRBV28	.	TRBJ2-1	TGTGCCAGCAGTCTGGGCCTAGCGGGGGGTTTTTACAATGAGCAGTTCTTC	CASSLGLAGGFYNEQFF
14	TRBD1	TRBV18	.	TRBJ2-7	TGTGCCAGCTCAAGGACAGGGGACTCCTACGAGCAGTACTTC	CASSRTGDSYEQYF
15	TRBD2	TRBV6-5	few	TRBJ2-1	TGTGCCAGCAGCGGACCGGGACTAGCGGGCAATGAGCAGTTCTTC	CASSGPGLAGNEQFF
14	.	TRBV24-1	.	TRBJ2-7	TGTGCCACCAGTGATCCCGTGGGCGGGGACGAGCAGTACTTC	CATSDPVGGDEQYF
15	.	TRBV6-2/TRBV6-3	.	TRBJ1-4	TGTGCCAGCAGTCTACTCCAAGCCGTTGAGGAAAAACTGTTTTTT	CASSLLQAVEEKLFF